This T cell receptor beta chain was captured in a study of blood T cells in healthy people across ages. Study-wide context: Every two T cells gave about one barcoded beta molecule via template switching. Study outcomes and limitations: Because sorting was not performed, PBMCs prevented conclusive naive versus antigen-experienced comparison. TCR beta diversity per million T cells fell roughly linearly with age.

Turning to this clonotype: Antigen unknown.

The second PCR ran about 6 to 11 cycles with a sample-barcoded 5' primer and J-beta primers. TCRdb passed the 5' RACE reads through MiXCR, listing each CDR3 protein once. The table has about 940,000 distinct CDR3 sequences, around 48% seen once. The CDR3 consists of 16 residues. The V gene end was trimmed by 4 bases and the J gene end by 2 bases; junction bases not matched to a gene: 9. The germline V gene encodes CDR1 SGHRS and CDR2 YFSETQ. The TCR sequence derives from a man younger than 40 in good health. Sequencing used blood. The chain recombines TRBV5-1 with TRBJ2-3; 8 nucleotides match TRBD1. The DNA of the CDR3 is TGCGCCAGCAGCGAGACAGGGGTTTCCTTCACAGATACGCAGTATTTT. Translated: CASSETGVSFTDTQYF.